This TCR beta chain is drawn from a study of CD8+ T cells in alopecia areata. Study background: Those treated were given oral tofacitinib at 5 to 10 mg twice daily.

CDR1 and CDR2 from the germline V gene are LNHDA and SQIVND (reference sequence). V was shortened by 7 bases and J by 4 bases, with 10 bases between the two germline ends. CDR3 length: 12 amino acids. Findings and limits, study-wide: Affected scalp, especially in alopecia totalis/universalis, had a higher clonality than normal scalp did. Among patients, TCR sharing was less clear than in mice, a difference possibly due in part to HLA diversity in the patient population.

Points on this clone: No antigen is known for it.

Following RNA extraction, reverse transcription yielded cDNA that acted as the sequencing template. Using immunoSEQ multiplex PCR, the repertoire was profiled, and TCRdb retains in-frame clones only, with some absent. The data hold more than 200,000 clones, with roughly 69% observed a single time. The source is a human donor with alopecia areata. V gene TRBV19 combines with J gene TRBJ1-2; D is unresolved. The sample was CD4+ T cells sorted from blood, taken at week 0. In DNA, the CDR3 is TGTGCCAGTAAAGGGCTCACCTATGGCTACACCTTC. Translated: CASKGLTYGYTF.